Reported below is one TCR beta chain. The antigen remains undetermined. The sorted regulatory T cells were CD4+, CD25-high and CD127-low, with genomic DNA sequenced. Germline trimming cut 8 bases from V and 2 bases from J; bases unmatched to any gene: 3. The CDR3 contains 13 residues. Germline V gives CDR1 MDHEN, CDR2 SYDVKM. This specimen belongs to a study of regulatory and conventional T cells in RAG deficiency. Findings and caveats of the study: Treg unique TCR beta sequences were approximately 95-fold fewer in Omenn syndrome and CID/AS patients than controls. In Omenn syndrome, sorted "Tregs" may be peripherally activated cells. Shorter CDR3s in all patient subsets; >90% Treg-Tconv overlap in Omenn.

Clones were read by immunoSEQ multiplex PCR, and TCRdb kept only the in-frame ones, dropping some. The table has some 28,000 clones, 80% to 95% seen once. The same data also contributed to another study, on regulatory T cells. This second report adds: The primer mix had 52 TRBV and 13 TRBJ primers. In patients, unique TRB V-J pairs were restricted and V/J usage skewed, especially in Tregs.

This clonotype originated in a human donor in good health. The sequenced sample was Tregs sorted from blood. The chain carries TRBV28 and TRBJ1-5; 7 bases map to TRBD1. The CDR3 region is CASRDRRNQPQHF. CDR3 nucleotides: TGTGCCAGCCGGGACAGACGCAATCAGCCCCAGCATTTT. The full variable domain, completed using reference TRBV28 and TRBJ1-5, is DVKVTQSSRYLVKRTGEKVFLECVQDMDHENMFWYRQDPGLGLRLIYFSYDVKMKEKGDIPEGYSVSREKKERFSLILESASTNQTSMYLCASRDRRNQPQHFGDGTRLSIL.